The present TCR beta chain was sequenced within a study of T cells expressing NK-cell markers. The wider study: The TCR beta repertoires were obtained from sorted CD3+CD56+NKG2C+, CD3+CD56+NKG2C- and CD3+CD56-NKG2C+ T cells. Study-level points and caveats: These clonotypes, the leaders elsewhere, also led the CD3+CD56-NKG2C+ fraction in a handful of donors.

Comment on this clonotype: The target antigen is unknown.

This CDR3 region has 16 residues. The germline V gene encodes CDR1 LNHNV and CDR2 YYDKDF (reference sequence). With UMIs, 5'RACE template switching was used to make TCR beta cDNA. Following a re-call of the 5' RACE reads, TCRdb has one entry per CDR3 protein and lacks DNA. Its table records a few hundred thousand distinct CDR3 sequences. Input material: blood T cells: a sorted CD56 or NKG2C T cell subset, CD4+ or CD8+ T cells, or bulk PBMC T cells (not recorded which). V and J are TRBV15 and TRBJ2-2; TCRdb's assignment of TRBD1 cannot be checked, as there is no DNA. This receptor was identified in a man aged 18-70 years in good health. The CDR3 reads CATSRDRAGWAGELFF.